The rows below give T cell receptor beta chains drawn from one sample of a study of vaccination effects on CD4 cells after COVID-19. Assay used: immunoSEQ multiplex PCR; TCRdb lists only in-frame clones, some missing. The sample contains tens of thousands of clones, around 81% of which appear only once. These receptors lack a known antigen. The sequenced sample was CD4+ T cells from PBMCs cultured with HCoV-229E spike peptides, obtained after COVID-19 vaccination. These receptors all come from a human donor who received a COVID-19 vaccine. The CDR3 runs from the conserved cysteine through the conserved F or W. D genes are given only for firm matches. The listing skips clone size in some rows; elsewhere it reads once, few, many or a size class.

d_gene | abundance | j_gene | v_gene | CDR3aa | CDR3nt
- | once | TRBJ2-1 | TRBV6-2/TRBV6-3 | CASSTGPSDEQFF | TGTGCCAGCAGTACGGGCCCTAGCGATGAGCAGTTCTTC
- | - | TRBJ1-2 | TRBV5-1 | CASSRGPGEDGYTF | TGCGCCAGCTCGCGAGGGCCAGGGGAAGATGGCTACACCTTC
TRBD2 | once | TRBJ2-3 | TRBV5-1 | CASSLRLAGGSTDTQYF | TGCGCCAGCAGCTTGCGGCTAGCGGGGGGGAGCACAGATACGCAGTATTTT
TRBD1 | - | TRBJ2-6 | TRBV5-8 | CASSKGTGGASGANVLTF | TGTGCCAGCAGCAAAGGGACAGGGGGAGCCTCTGGGGCCAACGTCCTGACTTTC
- | - | TRBJ2-6 | TRBV4-3 | CASSHYGISGANVLTF | TGCGCCAGCAGCCACTACGGGATCTCTGGGGCCAACGTCCTGACTTTC
- | - | TRBJ2-6 | TRBV3-1/TRBV3-2 | CASSQGSGANVLTF | TGTGCCAGCAGCCAGGGCTCTGGGGCCAACGTCCTGACTTTC
TRBD1 | - | TRBJ1-1 | TRBV2 | CASSGQGLHTEAFF | TGTGCCAGCAGCGGACAGGGATTACACACTGAAGCTTTCTTT
TRBD2 | - | TRBJ2-2 | TRBV4-2 | CASSQRGGLNTGELFF | TGTGCCAGCAGCCAGCGGGGGGGCCTAAACACCGGGGAGCTGTTTTTT
TRBD1 | once | TRBJ1-5 | TRBV28 | CASSLRDSRHNQPQHF | TGTGCCAGCAGTCTCCGGGACAGCCGCCACAATCAGCCCCAGCATTTT
- | - | TRBJ1-2 | TRBV4-1 | CASSQGPTANYGYTF | TGCGCCAGCAGCCAAGGACCGACAGCTAACTATGGCTACACCTTC
TRBD1 | - | TRBJ1-5 | TRBV24-1 | CATSDPRQGGGQPQHF | TGTGCCACCAGTGACCCGAGACAGGGGGGAGGTCAGCCCCAGCATTTT
TRBD2 | - | TRBJ2-6 | TRBV18 | CASSPYERGGANVLTF | TGTGCCAGCTCACCATATGAGCGGGGAGGGGCCAACGTCCTGACTTTC
TRBD2 | - | TRBJ2-1 | TRBV3-1/TRBV3-2 | CASSQDLSGTYNEQFF | TGTGCCAGCAGCCAAGATCTAAGCGGGACCTACAATGAGCAGTTCTTC
- | - | TRBJ1-5 | TRBV7-8 | CASSLGLSRANQPQHF | TGTGCCAGCAGCTTAGGGTTGAGCAGGGCCAATCAGCCCCAGCATTTT
- | - | TRBJ1-4 | TRBV5-1 | CASSTSGDTYREKLFF | TGCGCCAGCAGCACCTCTGGGGACACCTACCGGGAAAAACTGTTTTTT
- | - | TRBJ2-5 | TRBV5-1 | CASRRAQETQYF | TGCGCTTCTCGGCGGGCGCAAGAGACCCAGTACTTC
- | - | TRBJ1-2 | TRBV29-1 | CSVGFPTEVYGYTF | TGCAGCGTTGGCTTTCCGACAGAAGTCTATGGCTACACCTTC
- | few | TRBJ2-3 | TRBV5-8 | CASPWPPLARGSPDTQYF | TGTGCCAGCCCCTGGCCCCCTTTAGCTCGAGGAAGCCCAGATACGCAGTATTTT
- | once | TRBJ1-1 | TRBV6-5 | CASSSPGLYTEAFF | TGTGCCAGCAGTTCACCGGGGCTGTACACTGAAGCTTTCTTT
TRBD2 | - | TRBJ2-1 | TRBV7-9 | CASSFAGGLNEQFF | TGTGCCAGCAGCTTCGCGGGGGGGCTCAATGAGCAGTTCTTC
- | - | TRBJ2-5 | TRBV18 | CASSPPERETQYF | TGTGCCAGCTCACCACCGGAGAGAGAGACCCAGTACTTC
- | - | TRBJ2-2 | TRBV9 | CASSVELGAVNTGELFF | TGTGCCAGCAGCGTAGAACTCGGGGCAGTGAACACCGGGGAGCTGTTTTTT
- | - | TRBJ2-3 | TRBV6-5 | CASSYERSTDTQYF | TGTGCCAGCAGTTACGAGCGGTCCACAGATACGCAGTATTTT
- | - | TRBJ2-5 | TRBV30 | CAWTTGNQETQYF | TGTGCCTGGACAACAGGGAATCAAGAGACCCAGTACTTC
- | - | TRBJ2-2 | TRBV5-1 | CASSIGQNTGELFF | TGCGCCAGCAGTATAGGACAGAACACCGGGGAGCTGTTTTTT
- | - | TRBJ2-3 | TRBV2 | CASSSTGPNTQYF | TGTGCCAGCAGTTCGACAGGCCCAAATACGCAGTATTTT
TRBD1 | once | TRBJ1-2 | TRBV24-1 | CATSERQGGNYGYTF | TGTGCCACCAGTGAGCGACAGGGGGGGAACTATGGCTACACCTTC
- | - | TRBJ1-2 | TRBV6-5 | CASSYGHNYGYTF | TGTGCCAGCAGTTACGGCCACAACTATGGCTACACCTTC
- | once | TRBJ1-2 | TRBV6-1 | CASSEGGAYGYTF | TGTGCCAGCAGTGAAGGAGGGGCCTATGGCTACACCTTC